This TCR beta chain was obtained from a study of human thymus T cells. The study's findings and limits: It looked as if thymic and blood repertoires used V and J genes in a biased way.

Method: immunoSEQ multiplex PCR; TCRdb's copy keeps in-frame clones and lacks some. Seen here are tens of thousands of clones, 94% observed once, and the top ten hold about 0.12%. CDR3 length: 14 amino acids. V lost 0 bases and J lost 3, with 7 bases in between. CDR1 and CDR2 (germline): LGHNA, YSLEER. Infants, healthy and Finnish, who were having corrective surgery for congenital heart defects served as donors. During surgery, about 0.45-1 mL peripheral blood was drawn from four of eight donors. Genomic DNA was extracted from every available blood leukocyte. This clone occurred once. The antigen remains undetermined.

The specimen was blood. V is TRBV4-3 and J is TRBJ2-3; a possible D gene is TRBD1 (5 bases). The receptor was isolated from a boy under two years old with a congenital heart defect but otherwise immunologically healthy. The CDR3 DNA reads TGCGCCAGCAGCCAAGACAGGGATACAGATACGCAGTATTTT. Translated: CASSQDRDTDTQYF.